This TCR beta chain stems from a study of T cells in Graves' hyperthyroidism and ophthalmopathy. Study conclusions and caveats: Through a model of 13 V-J features, ophthalmopathy was separated from stable hyperthyroidism. Most thyroid-expanded clonotypes above 0.001 were also found in blood.

This clonotype has just one count. Its antigen remains unidentified. Possible read error: a much larger clone is one base away. The CDR3 runs 13 residues. CDR1 LGHDT and CDR2 YNNKEL come from the germline V gene (reference sequence). No ophthalmopathy progression within 18 months constituted stable Graves' hyperthyroidism. Exclusions: uncontrolled infection, other autoimmune disease, pregnancy, lactation. RNA transcripts provided the source from which TCR beta CDR3 regions were amplified. In the first-round RT-PCR of the TCR CDR3, the HTBI primer set was used. TCRdb reanalysed the multiplex PCR reads using MiXCR and keeps one entry per CDR3 protein. The table records 300,000 to 400,000 distinct CDR3 sequences, under 25% of them present only once.

Sequenced material: blood. V gene TRBV3-1 combines with J gene TRBJ2-1; D is ambiguous. The sequence derives from a woman between 50 and 59 years old with Graves' hyperthyroidism. The CDR3 reads CASGQPNRNEQFF. The CDR3 nucleotides are TGTGCCAGCGGCCAACCTAACCGCAATGAGCAGTTCTTC.